The clone carrying this T cell receptor (beta chain) has more than one count but fewer than ten. Antigen specificity is unknown. For the second PCR, which ran for about 7 to 12 cycles, a sample-barcoded 5' primer and a J-beta primer mix were used. Via MiXCR, TCRdb re-called the 5' RACE reads, giving one row per CDR3 protein. The profile shows under 950,000 distinct CDR3 sequences, about 20% of them singletons. The sample belongs to a study of blood T cells in healthy people across ages. Study-wide findings and caveats: Unsorted PBMCs ruled out conclusive naive versus antigen-experienced comparison.

The sample taken for sequencing was blood. This clonotype was obtained from a man aged 70 or older in good health.

The CDR3 spells CASRPGGSGANVLTF. CDR3 DNA: TGTGCCAGCAGGCCTGGGGGATCTGGGGCCAACGTCCTGACTTTC. The chain joins TRBV7-2 to TRBJ2-6; D may match TRBD1 or TRBD2 (5 bases each). V shed 6 bases and J shed 1 base, with 10 bases lying between them. Germline V lookup: CDR1 SGHTA, CDR2 FQGNSA. CDR3 length equals 15 residues. The whole variable domain, remainder taken from reference TRBV7-2 and TRBJ2-6, is GAGVSQSPSNKVTEKGKDVELRCDPISGHTALYWYRQSLGQGLEFLIYFQGNSAPDKSGLPSDRFSAERTGGSVSTLTIQRTQQEDSAVYLCASRPGGSGANVLTFGAGSRLTVL.